A selection of T cell receptor beta chains follows, all from one sample in a study of blood T cells in healthy people across ages. TCRdb re-called the 5' RACE reads through MiXCR, storing one row per CDR3 protein. The sample gives 1.8 million or so distinct CDR3 sequences, around 40% of which show up once; about 23% is in the top ten. Sequencing was carried out using blood. Every receptor here comes from a human donor in good health. CDR3s include the opening cysteine and the closing phenylalanine or tryptophan. A D gene is named only where the DNA matches it firmly. Size is omitted from some rows. Given values are once, few, many or a class for expanded clones.

V gene	clone size	D gene	J gene	CDR3 protein	CDR3 DNA
TRBV5-6	-	-	TRBJ1-1	CASSLTAGSPEAFF	TGTGCCAGCAGCTTGACAGCAGGGAGTCCTGAAGCTTTCTTT
TRBV7-2	few	-	TRBJ2-1	CATSAAIQGNEQFF	TGTGCCACCTCCGCAGCCATCCAGGGGAATGAGCAGTTCTTC
TRBV10-3	-	TRBD1	TRBJ2-1	CAISELSQGASYNEQFF	TGTGCCATCAGTGAGCTCTCCCAGGGGGCCTCCTACAATGAGCAGTTCTTC
TRBV24-1	-	TRBD1	TRBJ2-1	CATSDSRRQGFHNEQFF	TGTGCCACCAGTGACTCCCGCAGACAGGGGTTCCACAATGAGCAGTTCTTC
TRBV7-9	-	TRBD1	TRBJ2-7	CASSFGQGNEQYF	TGTGCCAGCAGTTTTGGACAGGGAAATGAGCAGTACTTC
TRBV15	-	-	TRBJ2-1	CATSREPWDEQFF	TGTGCCACCAGCAGAGAACCTTGGGATGAGCAGTTCTTC
TRBV11-1	-	-	TRBJ2-2	CASSLPDLGTGELFF	TGTGCCAGCAGCTTACCGGATTTGGGCACCGGGGAGCTGTTTTTT
TRBV20-1	few	-	TRBJ2-5	CSARVIFSERTQYF	TGCAGTGCTAGAGTTATTTTTAGTGAGAGGACCCAGTACTTC
TRBV4-1	-	-	TRBJ1-1	CASSQDRGTVSTEAFF	TGCGCCAGCAGCCAAGACAGGGGAACTGTGAGCACTGAAGCTTTCTTT
TRBV4-1	-	TRBD2	TRBJ2-5	CASSQEKSGGAEETQYF	TGCGCCAGCAGCCAAGAAAAAAGCGGGGGGGCGGAAGAGACCCAGTACTTC
TRBV7-9	-	TRBD1	TRBJ2-7	CASSPKDRGKYEQYF	TGTGCCAGCAGCCCTAAGGACAGGGGTAAATACGAGCAGTACTTC
TRBV11-3	-	TRBD1	TRBJ2-7	CASSPRTGLEGEPGQYF	TGTGCCAGCAGCCCCCGGACAGGGCTGGAGGGGGAACCTGGGCAGTACTTC
TRBV29-1	-	-	TRBJ2-5	CSVERGAEGTQYF	TGCAGCGTTGAAAGAGGGGCGGAGGGGACCCAGTACTTC
TRBV19	few	TRBD2	TRBJ2-5	CASSTGLAGDRETQYF	TGTGCCAGTAGTACCGGACTAGCGGGGGACCGAGAGACCCAGTACTTC